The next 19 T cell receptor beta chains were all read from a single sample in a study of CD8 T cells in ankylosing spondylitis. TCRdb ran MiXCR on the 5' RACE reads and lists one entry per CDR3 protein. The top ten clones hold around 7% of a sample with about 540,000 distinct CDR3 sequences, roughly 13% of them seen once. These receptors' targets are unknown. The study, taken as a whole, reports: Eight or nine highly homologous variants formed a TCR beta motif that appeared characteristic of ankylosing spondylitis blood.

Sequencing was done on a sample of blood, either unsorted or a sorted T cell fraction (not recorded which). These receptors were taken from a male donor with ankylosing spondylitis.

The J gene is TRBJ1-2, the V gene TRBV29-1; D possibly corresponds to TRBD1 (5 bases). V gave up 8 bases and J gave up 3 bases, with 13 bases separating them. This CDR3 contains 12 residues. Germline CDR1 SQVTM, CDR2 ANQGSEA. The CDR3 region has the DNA TGCAGCTACGAAGGGGCAGACTATGGCTACACCTTC. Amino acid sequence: CSYEGADYGYTF. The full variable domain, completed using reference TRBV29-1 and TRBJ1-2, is SAVISQKPSRDICQRGTSLTIQCQVDSQVTMMFWYRQQPGQSLTLIATANQGSEATYESGFVIDKFPISRPNLTFSTLTVSNMSPEDSSIYLCSYEGADYGYTFGSGTRLTVV.

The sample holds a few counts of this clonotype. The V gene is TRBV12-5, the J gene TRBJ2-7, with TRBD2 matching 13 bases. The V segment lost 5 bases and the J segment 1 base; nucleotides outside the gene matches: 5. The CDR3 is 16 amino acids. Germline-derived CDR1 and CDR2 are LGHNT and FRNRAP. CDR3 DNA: TGTGCTAGTGGTCCCTGGACTAGCGGGAGTTCCTACGAGCAGTACTTC. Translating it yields CASGPWTSGSSYEQYF.

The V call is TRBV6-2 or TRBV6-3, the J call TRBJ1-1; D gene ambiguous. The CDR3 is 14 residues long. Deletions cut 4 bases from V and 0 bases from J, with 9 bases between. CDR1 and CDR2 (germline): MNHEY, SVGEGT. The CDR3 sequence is CASSSMMVNTEAFF. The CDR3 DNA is TGTGCCAGCAGTTCTATGATGGTGAACACTGAAGCTTTCTTT.

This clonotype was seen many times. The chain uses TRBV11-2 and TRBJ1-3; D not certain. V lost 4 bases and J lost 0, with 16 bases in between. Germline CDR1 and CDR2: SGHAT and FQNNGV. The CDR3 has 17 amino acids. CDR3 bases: TGTGCCAGCAGCTCTCTGGTCGCATTCGGCTCTGGAAACACCATATATTTT. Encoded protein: CASSSLVAFGSGNTIYF.

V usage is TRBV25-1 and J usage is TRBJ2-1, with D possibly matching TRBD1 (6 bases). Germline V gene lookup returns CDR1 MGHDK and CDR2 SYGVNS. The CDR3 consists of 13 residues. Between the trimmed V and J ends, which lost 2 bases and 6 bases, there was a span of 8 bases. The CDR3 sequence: CASSEVDSNEQFF. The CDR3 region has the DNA TGTGCCAGCAGTGAAGTGGACAGCAATGAGCAGTTCTTC. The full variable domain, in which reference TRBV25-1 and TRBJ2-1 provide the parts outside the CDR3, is EADIYQTPRYLVIGTGKKITLECSQTMGHDKMYWYQQDPGMELHLIHYSYGVNSTEKGDLSSESTVSRIRTEHFPLTLESARPSHTSQYLCASSEVDSNEQFFGPGTRLTVL.

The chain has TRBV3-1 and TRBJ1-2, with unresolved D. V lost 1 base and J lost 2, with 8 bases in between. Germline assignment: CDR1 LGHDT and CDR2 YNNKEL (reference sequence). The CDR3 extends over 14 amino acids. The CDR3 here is CASSQGAVNYGYTF. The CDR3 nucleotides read TGTGCCAGCAGCCAAGGTGCGGTCAACTATGGCTACACCTTC.

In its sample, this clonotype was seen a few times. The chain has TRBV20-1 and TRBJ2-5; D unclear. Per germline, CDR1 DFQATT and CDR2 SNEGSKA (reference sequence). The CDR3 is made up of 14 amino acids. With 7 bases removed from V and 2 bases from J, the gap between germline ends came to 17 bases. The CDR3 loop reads CSVSTYPPQETQYF. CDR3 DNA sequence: TGCAGTGTCTCCACCTACCCCCCACAAGAGACCCAGTACTTC.

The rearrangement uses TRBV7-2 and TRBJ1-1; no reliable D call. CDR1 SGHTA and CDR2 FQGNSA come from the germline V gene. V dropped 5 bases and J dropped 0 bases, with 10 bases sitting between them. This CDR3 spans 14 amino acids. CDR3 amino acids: CASSLWIMNTEAFF. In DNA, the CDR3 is TGTGCCAGCAGCCTTTGGATTATGAACACTGAAGCTTTCTTT.

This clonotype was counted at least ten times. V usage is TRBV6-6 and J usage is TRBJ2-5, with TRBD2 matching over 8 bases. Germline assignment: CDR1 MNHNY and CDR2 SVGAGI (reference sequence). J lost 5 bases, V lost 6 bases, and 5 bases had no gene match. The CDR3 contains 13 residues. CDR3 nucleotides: TGTGCCAGCAGCTACCGGGGGGGGGAGACCCAGTACTTC. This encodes CASSYRGGETQYF.

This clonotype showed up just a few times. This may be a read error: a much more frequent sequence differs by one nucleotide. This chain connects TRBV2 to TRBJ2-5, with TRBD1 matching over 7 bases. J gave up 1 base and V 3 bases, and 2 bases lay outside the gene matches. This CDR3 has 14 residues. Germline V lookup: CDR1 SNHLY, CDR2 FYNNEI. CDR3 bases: TGTGCCAGCAGTGAGAGGACAGGCCAAGAGACCCAGTACTTC. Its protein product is CASSERTGQETQYF.

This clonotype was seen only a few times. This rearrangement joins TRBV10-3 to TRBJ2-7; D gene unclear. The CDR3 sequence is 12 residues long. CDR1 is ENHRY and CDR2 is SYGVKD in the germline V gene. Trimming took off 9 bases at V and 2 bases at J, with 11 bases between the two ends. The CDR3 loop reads CAIAPAPYEQYV. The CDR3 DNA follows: TGTGCCATAGCGCCCGCACCCTACGAGCAGTACGTC.

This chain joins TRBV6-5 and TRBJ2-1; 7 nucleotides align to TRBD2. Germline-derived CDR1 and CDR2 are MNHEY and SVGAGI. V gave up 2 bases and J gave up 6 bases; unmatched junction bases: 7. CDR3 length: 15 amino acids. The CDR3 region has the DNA TGTGCCAGCAGTTACGAAGTAGCGGGTTCCAATGAGCAGTTCTTC. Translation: CASSYEVAGSNEQFF.

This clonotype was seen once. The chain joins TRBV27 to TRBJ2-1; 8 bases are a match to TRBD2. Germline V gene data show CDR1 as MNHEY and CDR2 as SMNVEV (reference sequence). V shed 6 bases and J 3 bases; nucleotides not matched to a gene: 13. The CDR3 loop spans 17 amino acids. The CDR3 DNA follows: TGTGCCAGCAGCCTCCGGGGGGGGTCAATCGACTACAATGAGCAGTTCTTC. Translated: CASSLRGGSIDYNEQFF.

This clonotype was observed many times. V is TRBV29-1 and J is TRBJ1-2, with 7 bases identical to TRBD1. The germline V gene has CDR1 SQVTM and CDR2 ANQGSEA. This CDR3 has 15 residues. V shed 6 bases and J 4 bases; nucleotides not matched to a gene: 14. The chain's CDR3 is CSVPGQRAFGYGYTF. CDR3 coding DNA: TGCAGCGTGCCGGGACAGAGGGCGTTTGGCTATGGCTACACCTTC.

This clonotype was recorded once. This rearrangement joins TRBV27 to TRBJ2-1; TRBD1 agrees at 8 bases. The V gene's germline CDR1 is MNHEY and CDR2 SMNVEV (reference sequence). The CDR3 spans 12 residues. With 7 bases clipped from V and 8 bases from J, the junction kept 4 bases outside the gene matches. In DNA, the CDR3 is TGTGCCAGCACAGGGGGCGGGTATGAGCAGTTCTTC. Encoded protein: CASTGGGYEQFF.

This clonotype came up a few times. The CDR3 region has the DNA TGTGCCAGCAGCCTGTCGGTGGGCACAGATACGCAGTATTTT. Translating it yields CASSLSVGTDTQYF. The genes are TRBV7-9 and TRBJ2-3, with D uncertain. The CDR3 length is 14 residues. With 5 bases removed from V and 1 base from J, the gap between germline ends came to 10 bases. CDR1 and CDR2 from the germline V gene are SEHNR and FQNEAQ (reference sequence).

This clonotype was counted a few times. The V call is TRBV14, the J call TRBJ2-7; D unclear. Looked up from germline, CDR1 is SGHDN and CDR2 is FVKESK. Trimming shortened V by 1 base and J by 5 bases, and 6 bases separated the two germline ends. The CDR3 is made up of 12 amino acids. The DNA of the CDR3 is TGTGCCAGCAGCCAAGGACTGAACGAGCAGTACGTC. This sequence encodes CASSQGLNEQYV.

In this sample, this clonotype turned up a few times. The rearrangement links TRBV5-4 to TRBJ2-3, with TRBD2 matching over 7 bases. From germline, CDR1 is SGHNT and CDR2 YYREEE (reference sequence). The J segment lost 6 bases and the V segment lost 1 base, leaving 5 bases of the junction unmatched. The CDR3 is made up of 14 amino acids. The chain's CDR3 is CASSLFGRPDTQYF. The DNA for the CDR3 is TGTGCCAGCAGCTTGTTCGGGAGGCCCGATACGCAGTATTTT.

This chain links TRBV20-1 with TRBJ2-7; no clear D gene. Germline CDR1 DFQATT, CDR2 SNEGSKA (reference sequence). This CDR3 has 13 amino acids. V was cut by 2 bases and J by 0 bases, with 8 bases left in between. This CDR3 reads CSARPKSSYEQYV. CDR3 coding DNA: TGCAGTGCTAGACCGAAAAGCTCCTACGAGCAGTACGTC.